These T cell receptor beta chains were read from a single sample in a study of shared clonotypes between healthy human individuals. The method was immunoSEQ multiplex PCR; TCRdb's version includes in-frame clones alone and lacks a portion of them. The table has roughly 1.5 million clones, 98% seen once; the top ten hold about 0.42%. Sequences were obtained from naive CD4+ T cells sorted from blood. The receptors were gathered from a young man in good health. Both conserved end residues are part of each CDR3. A D gene is named only where the DNA matches it firmly. Clone size is stated in some rows and not others, as once, few, many or a class when expanded.

>TRBV5-1|TRBJ2-6|once|NA
TGCGCCAGCAGCTTGAGCGTCTCTGGGGCCAACGTCCTGACTTTC
CASSLSVSGANVLTF
>TRBV7-2|TRBJ1-2|NA|TRBD1
TGTGCCAGCAGCGGGGACAGCACCAACTATGGCTACACCTTC
CASSGDSTNYGYTF
>TRBV9|TRBJ2-5|NA|TRBD2
TGTGCCAGCAGCGGTCGACTAGCGGACCTCGAAGAGACCCAGTACTTC
CASSGRLADLEETQYF
>TRBV6-1|TRBJ1-1|NA|NA
TGTGCCACCGAACGAGACTTATGGGTGACTGAAGCTTTCTTT
CATERDLWVTEAFF
>TRBV27|TRBJ2-3|NA|NA
TGTGCCAGCAGTTTCACGGCTTATAGCACAGATACGCAGTATTTT
CASSFTAYSTDTQYF
>TRBV27|TRBJ2-4|NA|TRBD1
TGTGCCAGCAGTTCCCCAGCAAGGACAGGGAACATTCAGTACTTC
CASSSPARTGNIQYF
>TRBV10-2|TRBJ2-7|NA|TRBD1
TGCGCCAGCACCCTGGGACAGGGCCACGAGCAGTACTTC
CASTLGQGHEQYF
>TRBV20-1|TRBJ2-7|NA|NA
TGCAGTGCTCAGACCATCTACGAGCAGTACTTC
CSAQTIYEQYF
>TRBV5-4|TRBJ2-3|NA|TRBD2
TGTGCCAGCAGCCCCCGCGGGAGAGGGCCAGATACGCAGTATTTT
CASSPRGRGPDTQYF
>TRBV7-2|TRBJ2-3|NA|NA
TGTGCCAGCAGCTCGAGCACAGATACGCAGTATTTT
CASSSSTDTQYF
>TRBV15|TRBJ1-5|NA|NA
TGTGCCACCAGCAGAGATCGCGGGGGGCCCCAGCATTTT
CATSRDRGGPQHF
>TRBV18|TRBJ2-7|NA|NA
TGTGCCAGCTCACCACGTCCAGCAAGTAGTGGCTCCGAGCAGTACTTC
CASSPRPASSGSEQYF
>TRBV5-4|TRBJ2-5|NA|NA
TGTGCCACCGCGGGACATTCGTACCAAGAGACCCAGTACTTC
CATAGHSYQETQYF
>TRBV11-2|TRBJ2-1|NA|NA
TGTGCCAGCAGCCTTAGTAGCCTCAATGAGCAGTTCTTC
CASSLSSLNEQFF
>TRBV11-3|TRBJ2-1|NA|NA
TGTGCCAGCAGCAACCCCCGCCAGGGAGGCGGCTACAATGAGCAGTTCTTC
CASSNPRQGGGYNEQFF
>TRBV6-1|TRBJ2-7|NA|TRBD1
TGTGCCAGCTCATATAGACAGGGGCACGAGCAGTACTTC
CASSYRQGHEQYF
>TRBV5-4|TRBJ2-2|NA|NA
TGTGCCAGCAGCCCTGACTTAAACACCGGGGAGCTGTTTTTT
CASSPDLNTGELFF
>TRBV6-5|TRBJ1-4|NA|NA
TGTGCCAGCAGTTACTTGGGAGGGGAAAAACTGTTTTTT
CASSYLGGEKLFF
>TRBV6-1|TRBJ2-1|NA|NA
TGTGCCAGCAGTGGCAGTTACAATGAGCAGTTCTTC
CASSGSYNEQFF
>TRBV5-6|TRBJ2-3|NA|TRBD2
TGTGCCAGCAGCTTGGAAAGCGGGAGGGCCGGAGATACGCAGTATTTT
CASSLESGRAGDTQYF
>TRBV19|TRBJ2-3|NA|NA
TGTGCCAGTCACGTCCGGGGGAACCCAGATACGCAGTATTTT
CASHVRGNPDTQYF
>TRBV18|TRBJ2-4|NA|TRBD1
TGTGCCAGCTCACCTACGACAGGGACCTTAAACATTCAGTACTTC
CASSPTTGTLNIQYF
>TRBV18|TRBJ1-4|NA|NA
TGTGCCAGCTCCCAATTGGCGGGGGTTATCGAAAAACTGTTTTTT
CASSQLAGVIEKLFF
>TRBV15|TRBJ2-7|NA|TRBD2
TGTGCCAGCGCTAGGGGACTAGCGGGAGCCAACCGGTACGAGCAGTACTTC
CASARGLAGANRYEQYF
>TRBV30|TRBJ2-1|NA|NA
TGTGCCTGGAGTGTCGCTATCCACAATGAGCAGTTCTTC
CAWSVAIHNEQFF
>TRBV6-6|TRBJ2-1|NA|NA
TGTGCCAGCAGGGTAGGCAATGAGCAGTTCTTC
CASRVGNEQFF
>TRBV5-1|TRBJ2-3|NA|NA
TGCGCCAGCAGCTTGGCCATGGGGACAGATACGCAGTATTTT
CASSLAMGTDTQYF
>TRBV2|TRBJ2-7|NA|NA
TGTGCCAGCAGTCTACTGAGGACGGGCGAGCAGTACTTC
CASSLLRTGEQYF
>TRBV7-2|TRBJ2-3|NA|TRBD2
TGTGCCAGCAGCTTTAGCGGGAGAGGCACAGATACGCAGTATTTT
CASSFSGRGTDTQYF
>TRBV2|TRBJ1-1|NA|TRBD1
TGTGCCAGCTCGGGACAGCAGAACACTGAAGCTTTCTTT
CASSGQQNTEAFF
>TRBV6-5|TRBJ2-7|NA|TRBD2
TGTGCCAGCAGTTCTAGCGGCGGGTACGAGCAGTACTTC
CASSSSGGYEQYF
>TRBV10-3|TRBJ2-2|NA|NA
TGTGCCATCAGGCAGGGTGCCACCGGGGAGCTGTTTTTT
CAIRQGATGELFF
>TRBV27|TRBJ2-5|NA|NA
TGTGCCAGCAGTCCACGGGTTGTTTACGAGAAGACCCAGTACTTC
CASSPRVVYEKTQYF
>TRBV28|TRBJ2-7|NA|NA
TGTGCCAGCAGTCCCGGGTCATCCTACGAGCAGTACTTC
CASSPGSSYEQYF
>TRBV5-1|TRBJ2-2|NA|TRBD1
TGCGCCAGCAGCTTGGCTGGGACAGCGAACACCGGGGAGCTGTTTTTT
CASSLAGTANTGELFF
>TRBV7-2|TRBJ2-2|NA|NA
TGTGCCAGCAGCTCCCACAGGGGTGGCGGGAGTATCGGGGAGCTGTTTTTT
CASSSHRGGGSIGELFF
>TRBV11-2|TRBJ2-7|once|TRBD2
TGTGCCAGCAGCTTAGAACTAGCGGGAGGGCCGACTATCTACGAGCAGTACTTC
CASSLELAGGPTIYEQYF
>TRBV7-8|TRBJ2-7|NA|TRBD1
TGTGCCAGCAGCTTGGCCGGACAGGACTACGAGCAGTACTTC
CASSLAGQDYEQYF
>TRBV28|TRBJ2-5|once|NA
TGTGCCAGCAGTCCAATAGGCGGGAATAACCAAGAGACCCAGTACTTC
CASSPIGGNNQETQYF
>TRBV7-9|TRBJ2-5|NA|TRBD1
TGTGCCAGCAGCTTCGACAGGGGCCAAGAGACCCAGTACTTC
CASSFDRGQETQYF
>TRBV7-2|TRBJ1-5|NA|NA
TGTGCCAGCAGCTCTAGAGTGAATCAGCCCCAGCATTTT
CASSSRVNQPQHF
>TRBV10-2|TRBJ2-6|NA|TRBD1
TGCGCCAGCATCGGAAGGGGGGCTGACAGGGGAACTGGGGCCAACGTCCTGACTTTC
CASIGRGADRGTGANVLTF
>TRBV10-3|TRBJ2-1|NA|NA
TGTGCCAGCAGTAATATCAGGAGCTACAATGAGCAGTTCTTC
CASSNIRSYNEQFF
>TRBV29-1|TRBJ2-7|NA|TRBD2
TGCAGCGTTGAGGGGACTAGCGGGGGCTCCTACGAGCAGTACTTC
CSVEGTSGGSYEQYF
>TRBV6-1|TRBJ1-4|NA|NA
TGTGCCAGCAGTGAATTACCAGGGAATAATGAAAAACTGTTTTTT
CASSELPGNNEKLFF
>TRBV29-1|TRBJ2-7|NA|TRBD1
TGCAGCGTCAAGGGGACAGCCTACGAGCAGTACTTC
CSVKGTAYEQYF
>TRBV30|TRBJ1-1|NA|NA
TGTGCCTGGAGTCGTTCAGGGAACACTGAAGCTTTCTTT
CAWSRSGNTEAFF
>TRBV7-8|TRBJ2-3|NA|TRBD2
TGTGCCAGCAGCGGCGGGGGAGATACGCAGTATTTT
CASSGGGDTQYF
>TRBV5-6|TRBJ2-2|NA|NA
TGTGCCAGCAGCTTGTTACTTTGGCGGGGGAACACCGGGGAGCTGTTTTTT
CASSLLLWRGNTGELFF
>TRBV11-3|TRBJ2-1|NA|TRBD2
TGTGCCAGCAGCTGGGGGGGGAACGATGAGCAGTTCTTC
CASSWGGNDEQFF
>TRBV7-3|TRBJ2-1|NA|NA
TGTGCCAGCAGCGAAAACCCCGGGGCAGGGACAGAGCAGTTCTTC
CASSENPGAGTEQFF
>TRBV28|TRBJ1-2|NA|NA
TGTGCCAGCACCTTACTTTCGGGTCCCTATGGCTACACCTTC
CASTLLSGPYGYTF
>TRBV10-3|TRBJ2-2|once|TRBD1
TGTGCCACCCATGACAGGGGCTACACCGGGGAGCTGTTTTTT
CATHDRGYTGELFF
>TRBV19|TRBJ1-5|NA|NA
TGTGCCAGTAGATCTCTGGACAGCAATCAGCCCCAGCATTTT
CASRSLDSNQPQHF
>TRBV29-1|TRBJ2-1|NA|TRBD2
TGCAGCGTTGTTGTGGGAGGGACGGCTGAGCAGTTCTTC
CSVVVGGTAEQFF
>TRBV5-1|TRBJ1-3|NA|NA
TGCGCCAGCAGCCTTGACACTGGAAACACCATATATTTT
CASSLDTGNTIYF
>TRBV6-1|TRBJ2-1|NA|NA
TGTGCCAGCAGTGAAGCGCACGGCAGACTGTACAATGAGCAGTTCTTC
CASSEAHGRLYNEQFF
>TRBV9|TRBJ2-3|NA|TRBD2
TGTGCCAGCAGCGACCGGGAGGGAGTGGCAGATACGCAGTATTTT
CASSDREGVADTQYF
>TRBV9|TRBJ2-3|NA|NA
TGTGCCAGCAGCGTGCGATCTCAGGGTCTTTACATGAGGGATACGCAGTATTTT
CASSVRSQGLYMRDTQYF